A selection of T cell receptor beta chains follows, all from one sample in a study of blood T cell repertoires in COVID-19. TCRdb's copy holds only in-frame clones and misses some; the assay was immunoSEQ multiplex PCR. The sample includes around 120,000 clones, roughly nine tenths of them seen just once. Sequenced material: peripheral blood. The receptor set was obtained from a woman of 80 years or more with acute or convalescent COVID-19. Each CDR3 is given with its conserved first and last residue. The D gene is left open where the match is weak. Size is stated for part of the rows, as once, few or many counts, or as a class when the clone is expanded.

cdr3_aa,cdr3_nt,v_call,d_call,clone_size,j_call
CASSQTGMYIQYF,TGCGCCAGCAGCCAGACAGGGATGTACATTCAGTACTTC,TRBV5-1,TRBD1,NA,TRBJ2-4
CASSQSGSFYGYTF,TGCGCCAGCAGCCAATCAGGATCCTTCTATGGCTACACCTTC,TRBV4-1,NA,NA,TRBJ1-2
CASSSNLPGQPQHF,TGTGCCAGCAGTTCGAACCTCCCCGGTCAGCCCCAGCATTTT,TRBV6-5,NA,NA,TRBJ1-5
CASSSTGSGGANVLTF,TGTGCCAGCAGCTCTACGGGGAGCGGTGGGGCCAACGTCCTGACTTTC,TRBV9,NA,NA,TRBJ2-6
CASSNLGQIAEAFF,TGTGCCAGCAGCAACCTGGGACAGATCGCTGAAGCTTTCTTT,TRBV4-2,TRBD1,NA,TRBJ1-1
CASSQERGGSYNEQFF,TGTGCCAGCAGCCAAGAGAGGGGGGGGTCCTACAATGAGCAGTTCTTC,TRBV4-2,NA,few,TRBJ2-1
CASSPGRTSGYTGELFF,TGTGCCAGCAGCCCAGGCCGGACTAGCGGTTACACCGGGGAGCTGTTTTTT,TRBV9,TRBD2,once,TRBJ2-2
CASSPTGFYSGANVLTF,TGTGCCAGCAGTCCGACAGGGTTCTACTCTGGGGCCAACGTCCTGACTTTC,TRBV6-2/TRBV6-3,TRBD1,NA,TRBJ2-6
CASRGAFLNTEAFF,TGTGCCAGCAGGGGGGCTTTTTTGAACACTGAAGCTTTCTTT,TRBV6-5,NA,NA,TRBJ1-1
CASSTRQSSLNQPQHF,TGTGCCAGCAGTACCCGACAGTCTTCACTTAATCAGCCCCAGCATTTT,TRBV28,NA,NA,TRBJ1-5
CASSSRTGGTEAFF,TGTGCCAGCAGCTCCAGGACAGGGGGCACTGAAGCTTTCTTT,TRBV7-8,TRBD1,NA,TRBJ1-1
CAGRTGGSGELFF,TGTGCCGGGAGGACAGGGGGCAGCGGGGAGCTGTTTTTT,TRBV2,TRBD1,NA,TRBJ2-2
CASSQGVRQGVSYEQYF,TGCGCCAGCAGCCAAGGGGTCCGACAGGGCGTCTCCTACGAGCAGTACTTC,TRBV4-3,TRBD1,NA,TRBJ2-7
CASSVDRLQHF,TGTGCCAGCAGCGTAGATAGACTGCAGCACTTC,TRBV9,NA,NA,TRBJ1-2
CASSPPPQYF,TGTGCCAGCAGCCCCCCCCCTCAGTACTTC,TRBV12-3/TRBV12-4,NA,NA,TRBJ2-7
CASSLGDRATNEKLFF,TGTGCCAGCAGCTTAGGGGACAGAGCAACTAATGAAAAACTGTTTTTT,TRBV7-9,TRBD1,NA,TRBJ1-4
CASSQDDRYGYTF,TGTGCCAGCAGCCAAGATGACAGGTATGGCTACACCTTC,TRBV3-1/TRBV3-2,NA,NA,TRBJ1-2
CASSRGAAGYTF,TGTGCCAGCTCCCGGGGGGCCGCTGGCTACACCTTC,TRBV18,NA,once,TRBJ1-2
CASSEFRNTGELFF,TGCGCCAGCAGTGAGTTTAGAAACACCGGGGAGCTGTTTTTT,TRBV10-2,NA,NA,TRBJ2-2
CASSLQGLNQPQHF,TGTGCCAGCAGCTTACAGGGTTTGAATCAGCCCCAGCATTTT,TRBV5-6,NA,NA,TRBJ1-5
CAQLGQDNYGYTF,TGCGCCCAGCTGGGACAGGATAACTATGGCTACACCTTC,TRBV10-1,TRBD1,NA,TRBJ1-2
CASSPSDNYGYTF,TGCGCCAGCAGCCCATCAGATAACTATGGCTACACCTTC,TRBV4-3,NA,NA,TRBJ1-2
CASSLVYLQETQYF,TGCGCCAGCAGCTTGGTATACCTACAAGAGACCCAGTACTTC,TRBV5-1,NA,NA,TRBJ2-5
CASSPLAGSGGYNEQFF,TGTGCCAGCAGCCCGCTGGCTGGTAGCGGGGGTTACAATGAGCAGTTCTTC,TRBV11-2,TRBD2,NA,TRBJ2-1
CASSIGGGATYEQYF,TGTGCCAGTAGTATTGGTGGGGGGGCCACCTACGAGCAGTACTTC,TRBV19,NA,NA,TRBJ2-7
CASMPPGVETQYF,TGTGCCAGCATGCCTCCGGGGGTAGAGACCCAGTACTTC,TRBV7-2,NA,NA,TRBJ2-5
CASSLFPQRGGTGELFF,TGCGCCAGCAGCTTATTTCCCCAGCGGGGCGGGACCGGGGAGCTGTTTTTT,TRBV5-1,TRBD2,NA,TRBJ2-2
CASSQGDSIYNSPLHF,TGTGCCAGCAGCCAAGGAGATTCAATCTATAATTCACCCCTCCACTTT,TRBV3-1/TRBV3-2,NA,NA,TRBJ1-6
CAWSIQGQPQHF,TGTGCCTGGAGTATACAGGGCCAGCCCCAGCATTTT,TRBV30,NA,NA,TRBJ1-5
CASSLRANYGYTF,TGCGCCAGCAGCTTAAGAGCTAACTATGGCTACACCTTC,TRBV5-1,NA,NA,TRBJ1-2
CASSISELYGYTF,TGTGCCAGCAGTATCTCCGAACTTTATGGCTACACCTTC,TRBV25-1,NA,NA,TRBJ1-2
CAWSLGGRGYTF,TGTGCCTGGAGTTTAGGGGGCCGAGGCTACACCTTC,TRBV30,TRBD1,NA,TRBJ1-2
CASSPRQGTVTDTQYF,TGTGCCAGCTCACCCCGACAGGGGACGGTCACAGATACGCAGTATTTT,TRBV18,TRBD1,NA,TRBJ2-3
CASGGLVGELFF,TGTGCCAGCGGAGGACTAGTCGGGGAGCTGTTTTTT,TRBV9,TRBD2,NA,TRBJ2-2
CASSSPLGLIYGYTF,TGTGCCAGCAGCTCCCCACTGGGGCTTATCTATGGCTACACCTTC,TRBV5-6,NA,NA,TRBJ1-2
CASSPQSGLYGYTF,TGTGCCAGCAGCCCCCAGTCGGGACTCTATGGCTACACCTTC,TRBV9,NA,once,TRBJ1-2
CASSHEDTFYGYTF,TGTGCCAGCAGCCATGAGGACACCTTCTATGGCTACACCTTC,TRBV5-5,NA,NA,TRBJ1-2
CASTDGLAGGWQETQYF,TGTGCCAGCACCGATGGACTAGCGGGGGGATGGCAAGAGACCCAGTACTTC,TRBV5-4,TRBD2,NA,TRBJ2-5
CASSFVYPQGFEQYF,TGTGCCAGCAGCTTCGTTTACCCCCAGGGCTTCGAGCAGTACTTC,TRBV7-8,NA,NA,TRBJ2-7
CASSFALSGSDTQYF,TGTGCCAGCAGCTTCGCACTGAGCGGATCAGATACGCAGTATTTT,TRBV7-6,NA,NA,TRBJ2-3
CASSLGTSGGTGELFF,TGCGCCAGCAGCTTGGGCACTAGCGGGGGGACCGGGGAGCTGTTTTTT,TRBV5-1,TRBD2,NA,TRBJ2-2
CASSLIAGDYEQYF,TGTGCCAGCAGCTTGATAGCGGGGGACTACGAGCAGTACTTC,TRBV5-4,TRBD2,NA,TRBJ2-7
CASSLRWDRAFGDTQYF,TGTGCCAGCAGCTTAAGGTGGGACAGGGCTTTTGGAGATACGCAGTATTTT,TRBV7-2,TRBD1,NA,TRBJ2-3
CASSLLPGQGATSSYEQYF,TGTGCCAGCAGCTTACTCCCTGGACAGGGGGCCACCTCCTCCTACGAGCAGTACTTC,TRBV7-8,TRBD1,NA,TRBJ2-7
CASSIPTGEQFF,TGTGCCAGCAGTATTCCGACGGGGGAGCAGTTCTTC,TRBV6-5,NA,NA,TRBJ2-1
CASRGTLHETQYF,TGTGCCAGCAGGGGGACTTTGCATGAGACCCAGTACTTC,TRBV28,NA,NA,TRBJ2-5
CASKQASYNEQFF,TGTGCCAGCAAACAGGCTTCCTACAATGAGCAGTTCTTC,TRBV2,NA,once,TRBJ2-1